The source of this T cell receptor beta chain is a study of T cells after yellow fever vaccination. The wider study: The authors prepared low-cell-number fractions using SMART-Seq v4 Ultra Low Input.

A remark on this clonotype: Its target is not known.

Findings and limits, study-wide: In FACS-sorted repertoires, abundant clonotypes from the bulk population could appear as contaminants. Post-booster repertoires contained most primary-vaccination clones again (about 95% CD4, roughly 90% CD8).

TCRdb processed the 5' RACE reads anew with MiXCR; each CDR3 protein has one entry. The sample comprises 250,000 to 350,000 distinct CDR3 sequences, around 4.5% of which are singletons, and just under 20% rests with the top ten. Source: PBMCs, taken 15 days after the yellow fever booster vaccination. The TCR originated in a man between 18 and 29 years old who received the YFV17D yellow fever vaccine.

CDR3 loop: CASSHPVGGQGGLHF. CDR3 sequence (DNA): TGCGCCAGCAGCCATCCAGTGGGCGGTCAAGGTGGCCTCCACTTT. The chain is built from TRBV4-1 and TRBJ1-6, with D hard to call. CDR1 MGHRA and CDR2 YSYEKL come from the germline V gene. This CDR3 region has 15 residues. Trimming took off 3 bases at V and 15 bases at J, with 21 bases between the two ends.